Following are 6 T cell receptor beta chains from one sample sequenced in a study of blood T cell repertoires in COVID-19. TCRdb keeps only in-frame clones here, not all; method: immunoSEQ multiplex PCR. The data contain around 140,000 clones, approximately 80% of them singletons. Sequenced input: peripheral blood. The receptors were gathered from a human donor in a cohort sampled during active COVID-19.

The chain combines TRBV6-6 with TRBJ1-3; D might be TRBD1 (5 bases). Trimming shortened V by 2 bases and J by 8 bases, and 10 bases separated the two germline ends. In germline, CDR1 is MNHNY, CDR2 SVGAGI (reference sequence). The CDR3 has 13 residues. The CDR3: CASSYGQGDTIYF. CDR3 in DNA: TGTGCCAGCAGTTACGGTCAGGGCGACACCATATATTTT.

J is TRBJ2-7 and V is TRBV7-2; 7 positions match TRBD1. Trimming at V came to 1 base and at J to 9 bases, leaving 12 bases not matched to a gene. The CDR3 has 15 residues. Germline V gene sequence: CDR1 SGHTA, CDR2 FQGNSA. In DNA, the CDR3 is TGTGCCAGCAGCTTAGGTACAGGGGAAGGGCCGGGGCAGTACTTC. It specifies CASSLGTGEGPGQYF.

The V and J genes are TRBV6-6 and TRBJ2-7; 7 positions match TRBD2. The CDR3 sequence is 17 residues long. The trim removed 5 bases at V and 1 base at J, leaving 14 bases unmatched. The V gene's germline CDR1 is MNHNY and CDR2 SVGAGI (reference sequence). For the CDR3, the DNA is TGTGCCAGCAGTCTCCTAGCTATGGCGGGGGATTCCTACGAGCAGTACTTC. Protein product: CASSLLAMAGDSYEQYF.

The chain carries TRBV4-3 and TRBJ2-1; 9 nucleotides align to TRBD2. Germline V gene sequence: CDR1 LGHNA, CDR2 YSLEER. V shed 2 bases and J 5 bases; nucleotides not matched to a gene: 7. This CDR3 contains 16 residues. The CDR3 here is CASSQLSGRANNEQFF. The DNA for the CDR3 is TGCGCCAGCAGCCAACTTAGCGGGAGAGCCAACAATGAGCAGTTCTTC.

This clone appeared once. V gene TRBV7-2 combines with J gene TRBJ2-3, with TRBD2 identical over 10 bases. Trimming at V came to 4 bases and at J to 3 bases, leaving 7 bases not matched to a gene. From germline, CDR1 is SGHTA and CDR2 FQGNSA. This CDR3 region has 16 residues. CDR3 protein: CASSSAATSGTDTQYF. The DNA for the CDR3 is TGTGCCAGCAGCTCAGCAGCGACTAGCGGGACAGATACGCAGTATTTT.

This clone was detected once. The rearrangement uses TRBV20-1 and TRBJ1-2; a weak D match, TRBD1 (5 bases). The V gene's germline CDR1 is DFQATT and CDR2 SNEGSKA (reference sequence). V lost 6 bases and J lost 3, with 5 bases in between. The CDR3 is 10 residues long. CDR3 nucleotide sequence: TGCAGTGCAGGGGACTATGGCTACACCTTC. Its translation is CSAGDYGYTF.